Below, 27 T cell receptor beta chains from the same sample are listed, as sequenced in a study of blood T cells in healthy people across ages. Sample-barcoded 5' priming and a J-beta primer mix drove a second PCR of about 6 to 12 cycles. TCRdb itself ran the 5' RACE reads through MiXCR, one entry per CDR3 protein. There are some 760,000 distinct CDR3 sequences in the sample; approximately 25% occur only once, and approximately 3.7% lies in the top ten. The sample was also reused in another study, on T cells of mothers and their children.

Material for sequencing was blood. These receptors came from a boy aged 10-17 years in good health.

The genes are TRBV6-5 and TRBJ2-7, with unresolved D. The germline V gene encodes CDR1 MNHEY and CDR2 SVGAGI. CDR3 length: 14 residues. V dropped 6 bases and J dropped 0 bases, with 12 bases sitting between them. In DNA form, the CDR3 reads TGTGCCAGCAGGAGTACTGTAACCTCCTACGAGCAGTACTTC. Translating gives CASRSTVTSYEQYF.

This clonotype was recorded many times. V is TRBV20-1 and J is TRBJ1-4, with a weak D call TRBD1 (5 bases). The germline V gene has CDR1 DFQATT and CDR2 SNEGSKA (reference sequence). V was pared by 4 bases and J by 6 bases, with 24 bases between. This CDR3 has 17 residues. The DNA of the CDR3 is TGCAGTGCTACCTTGACCGTCCGACTAGGGGCGGATGAAAAACTGTTTTTT. It specifies CSATLTVRLGADEKLFF.

This chain connects TRBV21-1 to TRBJ1-6; TRBD1, as called in the table, went unchecked against the DNA. TRBV21-1 has pseudogene status. The CDR3 consists of 17 residues. Here the CDR3 reads CASSLKREGADNSPLHF. CDR3 DNA sequence: TGTGCCAGCAGCCTAAAGCGGGAGGGGGCGGATAATTCACCCCTCCACTTT.

As concerns this clonotype: As the CDR3 is not closed by the conserved phenylalanine or tryptophan, this likely results from a read error. The DNA is omitted, as the CDR3 cannot be located on it reliably, and the CDR3 follows TCRdb's listing. The V call is TRBV12-5, the J call TRBJ2-5. With termini counted, the CDR3 has 8 amino acids. Germline V gene lookup returns CDR1 LGHNT and CDR2 FRNRAP. CDR3 residues: CASGLVRV.

This clonotype was counted between two and nine times. The rearrangement uses TRBV28 and TRBJ2-1, with a weak D call TRBD1 (6 bases). TRBJ2-5 matches the DNA end more closely, so the J call is doubtful. In germline, CDR1 is MDHEN, CDR2 SYDVKM. The CDR3 loop spans 16 amino acids. The CDR3 bases are TGTGCCAGCAGCACCAGTACAGGGATATGGCAAGAGACCCAGTACTTC. The encoded protein is CASSTSTGIWQETQYF.

This clonotype was seen only once. J is TRBJ2-7 and V is TRBV7-2, with D maybe TRBD2 (6 bases). Trimming removed 8 bases at V and 5 bases at J, with 16 bases between. Germline V gene lookup returns CDR1 SGHTA and CDR2 FQGNSA. The CDR3 extends over 13 amino acids. The DNA for the CDR3 is TGTGCCAGCGCGGGACTGGGGCTTGACGAGCAGTACTTC. It codes for CASAGLGLDEQYF.

The chain carries TRBV11-3 and TRBJ2-5; TRBD2 aligns across 8 bases. With V trimmed by 1 base and J by 2 bases, 6 bases remained unmatched. The germline V gene has CDR1 SGHNT and CDR2 YENEEA. The CDR3 has 16 amino acids. The CDR3, as DNA: TGTGCCAGCAGCTTAGGGAGTAGCGGGATACAAGAGACCCAGTACTTC. Protein product: CASSLGSSGIQETQYF.

The chain recombines TRBV5-1 with TRBJ2-7; D is unclear. Trimming left V 4 bases short and J 5 bases short, with 13 bases between. This CDR3 region has 13 residues. CDR1 SGHRS and CDR2 YFSETQ come from the germline V gene. This CDR3 reads CASSDFGHHEQYF. CDR3 coding DNA: TGCGCCAGCAGCGATTTTGGGCACCACGAGCAGTACTTC. Using reference TRBV5-1 and TRBJ2-7 for the parts outside the CDR3, the full variable domain is KAGVTQTPRYLIKTRGQQVTLSCSPISGHRSVSWYQQTPGQGLQFLFEYFSETQRNKGNFPGRFSGRQFSNSRSEMNVSTLELGDSALYLCASSDFGHHEQYFGPGTRLTVT.

The chain employs TRBV12-3 or TRBV12-4 and TRBJ2-7; D call uncertain. The V gene lost 6 bases and the J gene lost 0 bases, with 9 bases spanning the gap. The CDR3 has 13 amino acids. The CDR3 DNA sequence: TGTGCCAGCAGGTTCACGAGCTCCTACGAGCAGTACTTC. Its protein is CASRFTSSYEQYF.

This clonotype was recorded a few times. An end of the junction does not agree with germline; a read error may underlie this. The chain links TRBV7-2 to TRBJ2-5, with 8 bases lining up with TRBD2. Germline V gene data show CDR1 as SGHTA and CDR2 as FQGNSA. CDR3 length: 16 amino acids. DNA for the CDR3: TGTGCCAGCAGCTTAGGCGTCGGAGCGGGGGTGGAGACCCGGTACTTC. Translated, it gives CASSLGVGAGVETRYF.

The chain couples TRBV5-5 to TRBJ2-5, with TRBD1 matching 9 bases. CDR3 size: 16 residues. The junction had 15 bases not matched to a gene; V was cut back by 7 bases and J by 5 bases. Germline CDR1 SGHKS, CDR2 YYEKEE (reference sequence). CDR3 amino acids: CASVLGPGTGLETQYF. Written as DNA, the CDR3 is TGTGCCAGCGTTCTTGGTCCCGGGACAGGGTTGGAGACCCAGTACTTC.

The V and J genes are TRBV14 and TRBJ1-4; TRBD1 is a possible D gene (5 bases). This CDR3 has 13 residues. Germline assignment: CDR1 SGHDN and CDR2 FVKESK. Trimming removed 1 base from V and 7 bases from J, with 7 bases in between. The CDR3 DNA follows: TGTGCCAGCAGCCAAGTCAGGGTTGAAAAACTGTTTTTT. Amino acids: CASSQVRVEKLFF.

The chain links TRBV5-1 to TRBJ1-1; a weak D match, TRBD1 (5 bases). The germline gives CDR1 SGHRS, CDR2 YFSETQ. Trimming shortened V by 0 bases and J by 4 bases, and 10 bases separated the two germline ends. This CDR3 contains 14 residues. The CDR3 DNA reads TGCGCCAGCAGCTTGGGGGGGACGCCCACTGAAGCTTTCTTT. It translates to CASSLGGTPTEAFF.

The J gene is TRBJ2-2, the V gene TRBV4-3; 8 bases are a match to TRBD2. Trimming removed 1 base from V and 2 bases from J; junction bases left unmatched: 6. This CDR3 contains 17 residues. In germline, CDR1 is LGHNA, CDR2 YSLEER. The CDR3 loop is CASSQAPAGVNTGELFF. The DNA for the CDR3 is TGCGCCAGCAGCCAAGCCCCAGCGGGAGTAAACACCGGGGAGCTGTTTTTT.

The chain recombines TRBV28 with TRBJ2-1; TRBD1 aligns across 8 bases. With V trimmed by 10 bases and J by 10 bases, 9 bases remained unmatched. The germline CDR1 and CDR2 sequences are MDHEN and SYDVKM. The CDR3 extends over 12 amino acids. CDR3 protein: CAITRQGNEQFF. CDR3 DNA: TGTGCCATAACCCGACAGGGGAACGAGCAGTTCTTC.

This sequence joins TRBV27 and TRBJ1-1; possibly TRBD1 for D (6 bases). The V and J ends lost 1 base and 1 base respectively, with 10 bases between them. The germline V gene encodes CDR1 MNHEY and CDR2 SMNVEV (reference sequence). The CDR3 length is 15 residues. The CDR3 region has the DNA TGTGCCAGCAGTTTATACGCGGGGGCGAACACTGAAGCTTTCTTT. This encodes CASSLYAGANTEAFF.

This chain uses TRBV7-6 with TRBJ2-1; D not resolved. Germline lookup yields CDR1 SGHVS and CDR2 FNYEAQ. The germline V and J ends were trimmed by 5 bases and 0 bases, with 14 bases remaining between them. The CDR3 runs to 16 residues. The CDR3 spells CASSTAGPTSYNEQFF. Written as DNA, the CDR3 is TGTGCCAGCAGCACAGCTGGGCCGACCTCCTACAATGAGCAGTTCTTC.

V gene TRBV29-1 combines with J gene TRBJ1-1; weak D call: TRBD1 (5 bases). The germline V gene has CDR1 SQVTM and CDR2 ANQGSEA. CDR3 length equals 14 residues. V was shortened by 4 bases and J by 5 bases, with 17 bases between the two germline ends. CDR3 bases: TGCAGCGTTGTTGGGGCAGAAAGGTTAACTGAAGCTTTCTTT. It codes for CSVVGAERLTEAFF.

The V and J genes are TRBV25-1 and TRBJ1-2, with D possibly matching TRBD1 (5 bases). V was pared by 7 bases and J by 5 bases, with 14 bases between. Per the germline V gene, CDR1 is MGHDK and CDR2 is SYGVNS. CDR3 length: 13 residues. Here the CDR3 reads CASMGQGGYGYTF. The CDR3 nucleotides read TGTGCCAGCATGGGGCAGGGAGGGTATGGCTACACCTTC.

This clonotype was seen more than once but under ten times. The gene calls are TRBV28 and TRBJ1-4; D gene unclear. V was clipped by 7 bases and J by 6 bases, with 18 bases between them. In germline, CDR1 is MDHEN, CDR2 SYDVKM. The CDR3 has 15 amino acids. CDR3 protein: CASTRSGQEDEKLFF. The CDR3 bases are TGTGCCAGCACCCGAAGTGGGCAGGAGGATGAAAAACTGTTTTTT.

This clonotype was seen a handful of times. This chain links TRBV2 with TRBJ2-1, with 14 positions matching TRBD2. The length of the CDR3 is 17 residues. Germline V gene lookup returns CDR1 SNHLY and CDR2 FYNNEI. Germline trimming cut 0 bases from V and 7 bases from J; bases unmatched to any gene: 5. The CDR3, as DNA: TGTGCCAGCAGTGAAGCTTGGAGGACTAGCGGGGGGAATGAGCAGTTCTTC. It translates to CASSEAWRTSGGNEQFF.

This clonotype was found many times. This chain links TRBV27 with TRBJ2-5; 11 bases are shared with TRBD2. The J call may not be correct, given that the DNA end is closer to TRBJ2-7. The germline V gene encodes CDR1 MNHEY and CDR2 SMNVEV (reference sequence). There are 14 residues in the CDR3. The chain's CDR3 is CASSLAGGNYEQYF. CDR3 sequence (DNA): TGTGCCAGCTCTCTAGCGGGAGGAAACTACGAGCAGTACTTC.

The sample holds a few counts of this clonotype. The chain recombines TRBV5-1 with TRBJ1-3; no definite D call. The CDR3 length is 16 residues. Germline CDR1 reads SGHRS; CDR2 reads YFSETQ. V lost 0 bases and J 2 bases, leaving 12 bases between the germline ends. CDR3 DNA sequence: TGCGCCAGCAGCTTGGCCGGATCCTTGGCTGGAAACACCATATATTTT. Amino acid sequence: CASSLAGSLAGNTIYF.

V gene TRBV28 combines with J gene TRBJ2-4; TRBD2 agrees at 7 bases. The CDR3 has 15 amino acids. The V gene's germline CDR1 is MDHEN and CDR2 SYDVKM. V dropped 7 bases and J dropped 6; count of bases not matched to a gene: 12. The CDR3: CASNPAGGRGNIQYF. For the CDR3, the DNA is TGTGCCAGCAACCCTGCCGGGGGGAGGGGAAACATTCAGTACTTC.

This clonotype has ten or more counts. The chain couples TRBV7-6 to TRBJ2-2; possible D gene TRBD1, 5 bases. Trimming cost V 0 bases and J 6 bases, with 5 bases left between them. Germline CDR1 reads SGHVS; CDR2 reads FNYEAQ. This CDR3 is built from 13 residues. The CDR3 here is CASSLAGAGELFF. CDR3 nucleotide sequence: TGTGCCAGCAGCTTAGCAGGGGCCGGGGAGCTGTTTTTT.

J is TRBJ2-5 and V is TRBV4-1, with D possibly TRBD1 on 6 matching bases. The J call may not be correct, given that the DNA end is closer to TRBJ2-7. This CDR3 region has 15 residues. The germline V gene encodes CDR1 MGHRA and CDR2 YSYEKL. The CDR3 loop reads CASSQEQGGFYEQYF. In DNA form, the CDR3 reads TGCGCCAGCAGCCAAGAACAGGGTGGGTTCTACGAGCAGTACTTC.

This clonotype occurred a few times. V is TRBV4-1 and J is TRBJ2-7; D remains unclear. V lost 1 base and J lost 7, with 8 bases in between. The CDR3 extends over 12 amino acids. Germline CDR1 MGHRA, CDR2 YSYEKL. In DNA, the CDR3 is TGCGCCAGCAGCCAAGTTACGTCAGAGCAGTACTTC. It codes for CASSQVTSEQYF.